The subject of this entry is one TCR beta chain. The antigen remains undetermined. TCRdb re-analyzed the PCR reads using MiXCR. The data show 23,000 or so clones, 22% seen once. This CDR3 has 16 residues. Unmatched junction bases numbered 2, after V lost 1 base and J lost 2 bases. CDR1 and CDR2 from the germline V gene are LGHDT and YNNKEL (reference sequence). This entry comes from a study of metastatic and nonmetastatic thyroid tumors. The study's findings and limits: For both blood and tumor, malignant thyroid tumors reportedly showed significantly higher TCR beta diversity than benign nodules did.

Every patient underwent thyroid surgery untreated. The sample comprised blood. The origin of this receptor is a female donor with papillary thyroid cancer or a benign thyroid nodule (not recorded which). Some clones in this sample may be carry-over from other donors' samples. The V call is TRBV3-1, the J call TRBJ2-5, with TRBD2 matching 12 bases. Here the CDR3 DNA reads TGTGCCAGCAGCCAAGGGACTAGCGGGGCTCAAGAGACCCAGTACTTC. Translation gives CASSQGTSGAQETQYF.